Sequencing of this TCR beta chain was carried out in a study of radiation and T cells in renal cell carcinoma. Study results and limitations: From baseline, blood top tumor clonotypes peaked at 2 weeks post-radiation. No pretreatment tumor biopsies were available for baseline clonotypes.

The data were produced by immunoSEQ multiplex PCR, yet TCRdb's version contains in-frame clones alone and is incomplete. The sample holds 100,000 to 150,000 clones, around 82% seen once. The sample's time point: blood 2 weeks post-SBRT. Specified treatment: 15 Gy SBRT to primary tumor, nephrectomy 4 weeks later. Blood was sampled at baseline, 2 weeks and 4 weeks after SBRT. This renal cell carcinoma was of the clear cell type. A remark on this clone: As yet, its antigen is unknown.

Germline V CDR1 and CDR2: GTSNPN, SVGIG (reference sequence). Deletions cut 4 bases from V and 3 bases from J, with 10 bases between. This CDR3 comprises 13 residues. The V call is TRBV30, the J call TRBJ1-5; maybe TRBD1 (6 bases). This TCR came from a man in his fifties or sixties with renal cell carcinoma. The specimen comprised blood, sampled from a patient whose treatment included radiotherapy and nephrectomy. CDR3 bases: TGTGCCTGGAACCAGGGGCCCAATCAGCCCCAGCATTTT. Protein: CAWNQGPNQPQHF.